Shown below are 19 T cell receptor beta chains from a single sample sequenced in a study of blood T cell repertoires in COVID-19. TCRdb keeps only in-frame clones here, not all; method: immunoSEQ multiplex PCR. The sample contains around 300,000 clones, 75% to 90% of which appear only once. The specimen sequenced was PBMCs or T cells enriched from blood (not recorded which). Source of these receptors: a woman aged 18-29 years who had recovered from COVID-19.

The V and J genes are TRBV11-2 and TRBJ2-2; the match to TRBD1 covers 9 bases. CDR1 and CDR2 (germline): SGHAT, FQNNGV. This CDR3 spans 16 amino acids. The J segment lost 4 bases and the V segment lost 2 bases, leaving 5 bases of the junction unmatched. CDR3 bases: TGTGCCAGCAGCTTAAGAGGGACAGGGTCCACCGGGGAGCTGTTTTTT. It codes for CASSLRGTGSTGELFF.

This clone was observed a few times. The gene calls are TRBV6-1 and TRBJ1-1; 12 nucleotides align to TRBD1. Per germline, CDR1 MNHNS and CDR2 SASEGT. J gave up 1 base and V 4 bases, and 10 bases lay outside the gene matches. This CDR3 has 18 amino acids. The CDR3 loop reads CASSASLGQGAGNTEAFF. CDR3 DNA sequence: TGTGCCAGCAGTGCCTCTTTGGGACAGGGGGCGGGGAACACTGAAGCTTTCTTT.

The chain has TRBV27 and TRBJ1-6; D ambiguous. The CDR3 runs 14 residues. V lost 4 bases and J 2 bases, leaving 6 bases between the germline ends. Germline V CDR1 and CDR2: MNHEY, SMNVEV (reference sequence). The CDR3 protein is CASSYGTYNSPLHF. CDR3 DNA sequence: TGTGCCAGCAGTTACGGGACCTATAATTCACCCCTCCACTTT.

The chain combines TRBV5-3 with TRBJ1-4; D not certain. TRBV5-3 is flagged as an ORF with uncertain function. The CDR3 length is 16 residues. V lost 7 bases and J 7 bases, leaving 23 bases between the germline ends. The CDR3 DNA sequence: TGTGCCAGAGGGCCCCGTGTGAGTGGTTCAGGTGAAAAACTGTTTTTT. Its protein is CARGPRVSGSGEKLFF.

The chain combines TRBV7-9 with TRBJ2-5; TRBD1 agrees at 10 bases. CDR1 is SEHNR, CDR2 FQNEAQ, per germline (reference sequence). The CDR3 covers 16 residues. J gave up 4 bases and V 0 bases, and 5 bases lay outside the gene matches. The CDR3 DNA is TGTGCCAGCAGCTTAGCGGGCGGACAGGGGGGAGAGACCCAGTACTTC. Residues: CASSLAGGQGGETQYF. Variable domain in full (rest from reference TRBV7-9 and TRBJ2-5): DTGVSQNPRHKITKRGQNVTFRCDPISEHNRLYWYRQTLGQGPEFLTYFQNEAQLEKSRLLSDRFSAERPKGSFSTLEIQRTEQGDSAMYLCASSLAGGQGGETQYFGPGTRLLVL.

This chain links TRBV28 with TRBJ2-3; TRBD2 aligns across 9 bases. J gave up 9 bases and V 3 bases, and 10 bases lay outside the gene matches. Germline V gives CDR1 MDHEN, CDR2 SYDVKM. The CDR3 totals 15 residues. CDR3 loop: CASSLLAGAVETQYF. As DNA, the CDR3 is TGTGCCAGCAGTTTGTTAGCGGGGGCCGTAGAGACGCAGTATTTT.

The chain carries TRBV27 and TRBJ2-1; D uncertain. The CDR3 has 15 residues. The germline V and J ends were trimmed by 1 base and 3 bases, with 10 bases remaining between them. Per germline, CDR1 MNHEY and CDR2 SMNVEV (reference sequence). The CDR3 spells CASSLFGGIYNEQFF. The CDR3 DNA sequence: TGTGCCAGCAGTTTATTTGGCGGAATCTACAATGAGCAGTTCTTC.

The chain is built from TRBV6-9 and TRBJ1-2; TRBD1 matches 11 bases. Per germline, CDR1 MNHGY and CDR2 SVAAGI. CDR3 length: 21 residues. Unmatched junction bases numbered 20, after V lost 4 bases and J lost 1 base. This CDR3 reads CASSWPDRGPAGLFGNYGYTF. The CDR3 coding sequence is TGTGCCAGCAGTTGGCCGGACAGGGGGCCGGCAGGGCTGTTTGGTAACTATGGCTACACCTTC.

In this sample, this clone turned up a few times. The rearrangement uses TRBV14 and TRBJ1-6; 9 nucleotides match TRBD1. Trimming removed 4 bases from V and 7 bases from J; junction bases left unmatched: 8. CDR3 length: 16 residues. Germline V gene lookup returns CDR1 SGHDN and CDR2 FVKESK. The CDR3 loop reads CASSRNTGGGNSPLHF. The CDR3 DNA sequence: TGTGCCAGCAGCCGCAACACAGGGGGCGGGAATTCACCCCTCCACTTT.

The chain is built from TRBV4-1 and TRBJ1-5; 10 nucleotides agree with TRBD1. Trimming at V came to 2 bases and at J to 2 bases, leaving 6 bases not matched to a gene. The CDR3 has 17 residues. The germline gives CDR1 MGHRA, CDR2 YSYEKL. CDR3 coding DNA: TGCGCCAGCAGCCAAAAAGCCGGGACAGGGGGCAATCAGCCCCAGCATTTT. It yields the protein CASSQKAGTGGNQPQHF.

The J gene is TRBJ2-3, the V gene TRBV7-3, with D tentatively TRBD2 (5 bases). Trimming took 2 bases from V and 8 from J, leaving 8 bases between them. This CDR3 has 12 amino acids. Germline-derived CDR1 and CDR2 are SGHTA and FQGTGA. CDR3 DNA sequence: TGTGCCAGCAGCTTAGGCGGGTCTACGCAGTATTTT. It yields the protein CASSLGGSTQYF.

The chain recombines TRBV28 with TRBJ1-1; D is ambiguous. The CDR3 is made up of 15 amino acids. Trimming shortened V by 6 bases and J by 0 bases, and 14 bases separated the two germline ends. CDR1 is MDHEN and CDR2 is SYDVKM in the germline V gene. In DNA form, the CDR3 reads TGTGCCAGCAGACCGACCGGGAGCATGAACACTGAAGCTTTCTTT. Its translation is CASRPTGSMNTEAFF.

The CDR3 is CASSEVGQGNYGYTF. In DNA, the CDR3 is TGTGCCAGCAGTGAAGTGGGGCAGGGGAACTATGGCTACACCTTC. V is TRBV2 and J is TRBJ1-2, with a weak D call TRBD1 (6 bases). CDR1 is SNHLY, CDR2 FYNNEI, per germline. This CDR3 has 15 residues. Trimming took 1 base from V and 2 from J, leaving 11 bases between them.

CDR3 amino acids: CASSRVYNEQFF. The CDR3 nucleotides are TGTGCCAGCAGCCGAGTCTACAATGAGCAGTTCTTC. The chain links TRBV5-4 to TRBJ2-1; no clear D gene. Germline loops: CDR1 SGHNT, CDR2 YYREEE (reference sequence). The V end lost 4 bases, the J end lost 3 bases, and 5 bases lay between the germline ends. The CDR3 consists of 12 residues.

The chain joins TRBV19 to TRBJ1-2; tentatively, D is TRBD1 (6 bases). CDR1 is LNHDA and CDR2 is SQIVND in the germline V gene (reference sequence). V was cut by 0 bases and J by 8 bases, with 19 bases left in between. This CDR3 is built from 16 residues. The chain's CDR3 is CASSIDLNRAWGGYTF. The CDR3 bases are TGTGCCAGTAGTATAGATCTTAACAGGGCTTGGGGAGGCTACACCTTC. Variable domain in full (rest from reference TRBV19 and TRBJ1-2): DGGITQSPKYLFRKEGQNVTLSCEQNLNHDAMYWYRQDPGQGLRLIYYSQIVNDFQKGDIAEGYSVSREKKESFPLTVTSAQKNPTAFYLCASSIDLNRAWGGYTFGSGTRLTVV.

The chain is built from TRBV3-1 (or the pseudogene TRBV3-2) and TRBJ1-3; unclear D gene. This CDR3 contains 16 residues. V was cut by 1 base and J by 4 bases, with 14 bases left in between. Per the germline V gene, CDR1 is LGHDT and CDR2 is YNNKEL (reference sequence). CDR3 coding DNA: TGTGCCAGCAGCCAAGGGGGAGGGAGTTGGGGAAACACCATATATTTT. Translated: CASSQGGGSWGNTIYF.

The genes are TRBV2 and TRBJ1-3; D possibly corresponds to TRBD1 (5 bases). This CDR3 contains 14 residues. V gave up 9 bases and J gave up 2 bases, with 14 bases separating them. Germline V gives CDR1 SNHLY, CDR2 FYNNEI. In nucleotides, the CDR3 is TGTGCCAGTGGAATAGCGGGGGCTGGAAACACCATATATTTT. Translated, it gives CASGIAGAGNTIYF.

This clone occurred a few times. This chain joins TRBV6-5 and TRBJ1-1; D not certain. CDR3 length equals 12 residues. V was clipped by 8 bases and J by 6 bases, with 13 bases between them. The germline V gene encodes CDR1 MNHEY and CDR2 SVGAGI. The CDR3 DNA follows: TGTGCCAGCTGGGCAGAAGCGGCTGAAGCTTTCTTT. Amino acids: CASWAEAAEAFF.

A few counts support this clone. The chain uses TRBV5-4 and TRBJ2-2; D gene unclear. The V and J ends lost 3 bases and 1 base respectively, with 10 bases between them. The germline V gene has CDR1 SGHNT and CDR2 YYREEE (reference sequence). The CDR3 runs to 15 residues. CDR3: CASSSKNRNTGELFF. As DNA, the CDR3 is TGTGCCAGCAGCTCTAAAAACAGGAACACCGGGGAGCTGTTTTTT.